Shown below are 28 T cell receptor beta chains from a single sample sequenced in a study of blood T cell repertoires in COVID-19. Measured with immunoSEQ multiplex PCR; TCRdb has only the in-frame clones, and not every one. In the table there are around 250,000 clones, around 86% of which are singletons. The sequenced material came from peripheral blood. The source is a man younger than 40 who had recovered from COVID-19.

The gene calls are TRBV27 and TRBJ2-1; D unclear. This CDR3 comprises 12 residues. Germline CDR1 reads MNHEY; CDR2 reads SMNVEV (reference sequence). Trimming took 10 bases from V and 6 from J, leaving 13 bases between them. CDR3 DNA: TGTGCCATTGGAGAGCCTCTCAATGAGCAGTTCTTC. This translates into CAIGEPLNEQFF.

The V gene is TRBV7-3, the J gene TRBJ1-2, with 8 bases aligning to TRBD1. V shed 5 bases, J shed 1 base, and the junction held 9 bases outside the gene matches. CDR1 is SGHTA, CDR2 FQGTGA, per germline. The CDR3 consists of 16 residues. CDR3 protein: CASSPPHRGDNYGYTF. The CDR3, as DNA: TGTGCCAGCAGCCCCCCCCACAGGGGGGATAACTATGGCTACACCTTC.

This clone was seen more than once but under ten times. V usage is TRBV7-3 and J usage is TRBJ1-2; 9 nucleotides agree with TRBD1. Looked up from germline, CDR1 is SGHTA and CDR2 is FQGTGA. The CDR3 runs 13 residues. V lost 5 bases and J lost 8; bases outside the gene matches: 6. Here the CDR3 reads CASSRGQGQGYTF. CDR3 sequence (DNA): TGTGCCAGCAGCCGGGGACAGGGCCAAGGCTACACCTTC.

V gene TRBV4-2 combines with J gene TRBJ2-3; a weak D match, TRBD2 (6 bases). This CDR3 is 16 amino acids long. Per germline, CDR1 LGHNA and CDR2 YNFKEQ. With 0 bases removed from V and 1 base from J, the gap between germline ends came to 11 bases. Written as DNA, the CDR3 is TGTGCCAGCAGCCAAGATAGTGCTAGCGGCACAGATACGCAGTATTTT. Protein sequence: CASSQDSASGTDTQYF.

Remarks on this clone: The sample has other DNA sequences that encode this CDR3 too. The chain has TRBV5-1 and TRBJ2-5; the match to TRBD2 covers 9 bases. With V trimmed by 1 base and J by 5 bases, 0 bases remained unmatched. The CDR3 has 13 residues. The germline gives CDR1 SGHRS, CDR2 YFSETQ. In nucleotides, the CDR3 is TGCGCCAGCAGCTTGACTAGCGGGGAGACCCAGTACTTC. As protein: CASSLTSGETQYF.

This chain joins TRBV11-3 and TRBJ2-3; 9 positions match TRBD2. The CDR3 has 16 residues. CDR1 and CDR2 from the germline V gene are SGHNT and YENEEA. V lost 2 bases, J lost 2 bases, and 5 bases stayed unmatched. The CDR3 bases are TGTGCCAGCAGCTTATCTAGCGGGGCCCCCACAGATACGCAGTATTTT. It encodes CASSLSSGAPTDTQYF.

The chain is built from TRBV12-5 and TRBJ1-2; 9 bases agree with TRBD1. CDR3 length equals 16 residues. The germline V gene encodes CDR1 LGHNT and CDR2 FRNRAP. Unmatched junction bases numbered 15, after V lost 6 bases and J lost 7 bases. The CDR3 coding sequence is TGTGCTAGTGGCCAAACTACAGGGGGCGCCTCGGCTGGCTACACCTTC. Translation: CASGQTTGGASAGYTF.

This clone was recorded a few times. The chain recombines TRBV4-1 with TRBJ1-2, with D hard to call. Looked up from germline, CDR1 is MGHRA and CDR2 is YSYEKL. The CDR3 runs 13 residues. V shed 3 bases and J shed 2 bases, with 7 bases lying between them. The CDR3: CASSQEPNYGYTF. The CDR3 DNA sequence: TGCGCCAGCAGCCAGGAGCCAAACTATGGCTACACCTTC.

The chain has TRBV10-3 and TRBJ1-5; possible D gene TRBD1, 5 bases. The CDR3 consists of 18 residues. V gave up 3 bases and J gave up 0 bases, with 18 bases separating them. CDR1 ENHRY and CDR2 SYGVKD come from the germline V gene. Here the CDR3 DNA reads TGTGCCATCAGTGACGGCAGGACATCTGGAAATAGCAATCAGCCCCAGCATTTT. Its protein product is CAISDGRTSGNSNQPQHF.

In DNA form, the CDR3 reads TGTGCCAGCAGTTTTTCAGCGGGGGGTCTCTCCTACGAGCAGTACTTC. This sequence encodes CASSFSAGGLSYEQYF. The chain is built from TRBV6-2 or TRBV6-3 and TRBJ2-7; 9 positions agree with TRBD2. Losses at the gene ends were 4 bases for V and 0 bases for J; bases not matched to a gene: 7. This CDR3 has 16 residues. Germline-derived CDR1 and CDR2 are MNHEY and SVGEGT.

The chain uses TRBV7-6 and TRBJ2-2, with D possibly being TRBD2 (5 bases). This CDR3 is built from 15 residues. The germline CDR1 and CDR2 sequences are SGHVS and FNYEAQ. Trimming removed 6 bases from V and 2 bases from J, with 13 bases in between. The CDR3 DNA is TGTGCCAGCAGGGGGAGAGCGGCAAACACCGGGGAGCTGTTTTTT. Translated: CASRGRAANTGELFF.

This clone turned up a few times. The chain has TRBV3-1 (or the pseudogene TRBV3-2) and TRBJ1-6; D unresolved. The ends were cut back, 4 bases at V and 0 bases at J, with 16 bases in the middle. Germline V lookup: CDR1 LGHDT, CDR2 YNNKEL (reference sequence). This CDR3 has 18 amino acids. The CDR3 reads CASSPKERGLSYNSPLHF. CDR3 DNA sequence: TGTGCCAGCAGCCCAAAGGAGCGCGGGCTCTCCTATAATTCACCCCTCCACTTT.

The chain couples TRBV6-6 to TRBJ2-2; D perhaps matches TRBD1 (6 bases). Germline V gives CDR1 MNHNY, CDR2 SVGAGI (reference sequence). The CDR3 runs 13 residues. Deletions cut 6 bases from V and 8 bases from J, with 13 bases between. CDR3: CASSPGQTGELFF. The CDR3 coding sequence is TGTGCCAGCAGCCCCGGACAGACTGGGGAGCTGTTTTTT.

The chain has TRBV27 and TRBJ1-2, with 10 bases lining up with TRBD1. The CDR3 contains 15 residues. V trimming: 5 bases; J trimming: 4 bases; junction bases outside the gene matches: 7. Germline assignment: CDR1 MNHEY and CDR2 SMNVEV (reference sequence). The CDR3 protein is CASSGDRGDSYGYTF. CDR3 in DNA: TGTGCCAGCAGTGGGGACAGGGGCGATTCCTATGGCTACACCTTC.

This clone showed up just a few times. J is TRBJ1-6 and V is TRBV2, with D possibly being TRBD1 (6 bases). Per the germline V gene, CDR1 is SNHLY and CDR2 is FYNNEI. This CDR3 has 13 amino acids. Deletions cut 4 bases from V and 10 bases from J, with 11 bases between. The CDR3 DNA reads as TGTGCCAGCAGTGGACAGGCGGTCTCACCCCTCCACTTT. Its translation is CASSGQAVSPLHF.

This chain uses TRBV19 with TRBJ1-2; D is unclear. V was cut by 1 base and J by 2 bases, with 2 bases left in between. The CDR3 runs 12 residues. Per germline, CDR1 LNHDA and CDR2 SQIVND (reference sequence). The chain's CDR3 is CASSIANYGYTF. The CDR3 DNA sequence: TGTGCCAGTAGTATAGCAAACTATGGCTACACCTTC.

This clone showed up just a few times. The chain has TRBV2 and TRBJ1-5; 9 bases fit TRBD1. Germline V gives CDR1 SNHLY, CDR2 FYNNEI. Trimming removed 4 bases from V and 5 bases from J; junction bases left unmatched: 3. The CDR3 is 14 amino acids. This chain's CDR3 is CASSADRGHQPQHF. CDR3 DNA: TGTGCCAGCAGTGCGGACAGGGGTCATCAGCCCCAGCATTTT. The full variable domain, completed using reference TRBV2 and TRBJ1-5, is EPEVTQTPSHQVTQMGQEVILRCVPISNHLYFYWYRQILGQKVEFLVSFYNNEISEKSEIFDDQFSVERPDGSNFTLKIRSTKLEDSAMYFCASSADRGHQPQHFGDGTRLSIL.

This rearrangement joins TRBV19 to TRBJ2-7, with D perhaps TRBD1 (6 bases). Trimming removed 6 bases at V and 1 base at J, with 10 bases between. CDR1 and CDR2 (germline): LNHDA, SQIVND (reference sequence). The CDR3 totals 13 residues. This CDR3 reads CASRLTGSYEQYF. The CDR3 DNA follows: TGTGCCAGTAGGTTGACAGGATCCTACGAGCAGTACTTC.

J is TRBJ1-4 and V is TRBV28, with unresolved D. Germline CDR1 is MDHEN and CDR2 is SYDVKM. This CDR3 has 13 amino acids. Trimming removed 7 bases from V and 8 bases from J, with 14 bases in between. The CDR3 DNA is TGTGCCAGCACCTCCTGGAGCTTGGAAAAACTGTTTTTT. Encoded protein: CASTSWSLEKLFF.

The chain is built from TRBV11-2 and TRBJ1-2; no clear D gene. The length of the CDR3 is 14 residues. Between the trimmed V and J ends, which lost 2 bases and 6 bases, there was a span of 13 bases. Germline-derived CDR1 and CDR2 are SGHAT and FQNNGV. The CDR3 coding sequence is TGTGCCAGCAGCTTATATCGAATGGAGGATGGCTACACCTTC. As protein: CASSLYRMEDGYTF.

The V gene is TRBV4-1, the J gene TRBJ2-1; tentative D call: TRBD1 (5 bases). Per the germline V gene, CDR1 is MGHRA and CDR2 is YSYEKL. The CDR3 has 11 residues. The V end lost 3 bases, the J end lost 12 bases, and 9 bases lay between the germline ends. The CDR3 nucleotides are TGCGCCAGCAGCCAGCAGGGAAGGCAGTTCTTC. Amino acids: CASSQQGRQFF.

This chain uses TRBV7-2 with TRBJ2-5, with 10 positions matching TRBD2. After removal of 3 bases from V and 6 bases from J, the junction contained 4 bases not matched to a gene. This CDR3 is built from 14 residues. Germline CDR1 reads SGHTA; CDR2 reads FQGNSA. CDR3 amino acids: CASSFSGGAKTQYF. The CDR3 DNA reads TGTGCCAGCAGCTTCAGCGGGGGGGCTAAGACCCAGTACTTC. The whole variable domain, remainder taken from reference TRBV7-2 and TRBJ2-5, is GAGVSQSPSNKVTEKGKDVELRCDPISGHTALYWYRQSLGQGLEFLIYFQGNSAPDKSGLPSDRFSAERTGGSVSTLTIQRTQQEDSAVYLCASSFSGGAKTQYFGPGTRLLVL.

The chain uses TRBV5-1 and TRBJ2-2; TRBD2 might be the D (6 bases). The CDR3 is made up of 16 amino acids. V was pared by 1 base and J by 4 bases, with 14 bases between. The germline V gene encodes CDR1 SGHRS and CDR2 YFSETQ. The CDR3, as DNA: TGCGCCAGCAGCTTGAAGGCAGGCGGGGTCACCGGGGAGCTGTTTTTT. Translating it yields CASSLKAGGVTGELFF.

V is TRBV24-1 and J is TRBJ1-1; the match to TRBD1 covers 9 bases. In germline, CDR1 is KGHDR, CDR2 SFDVKD. Unmatched junction bases numbered 9, after V lost 9 bases and J lost 5 bases. This CDR3 is 14 amino acids long. The CDR3 DNA reads as TGTGCCACCCAGAGGGGACAGGGTAGTACTGAAGCTTTCTTT. Encoded protein: CATQRGQGSTEAFF.

The chain couples TRBV11-2 to TRBJ2-5; TRBD1 matches at 8 bases. The CDR3 loop spans 16 amino acids. The germline V gene has CDR1 SGHAT and CDR2 FQNNGV. V shed 4 bases and J 4 bases; nucleotides not matched to a gene: 11. Written as DNA, the CDR3 is TGTGCCAGCAGCTCGAGCAGGACAGGGTTTACAGAGACCCAGTACTTC. Protein product: CASSSSRTGFTETQYF.

The chain couples TRBV18 to TRBJ1-3; D gene unclear. The length of the CDR3 is 15 residues. Trimming stripped 2 bases from V and 0 bases from J, with 8 bases between. Germline V gene lookup returns CDR1 KGHSH and CDR2 LQKENI. The CDR3 reads CASSPTESSGNTIYF. The CDR3, as DNA: TGTGCCAGCTCACCAACAGAAAGCTCTGGAAACACCATATATTTT.

The V and J genes are TRBV9 and TRBJ1-6; D is perhaps TRBD1 (5 bases). Trimming cost V 2 bases and J 6 bases, with 12 bases left between them. The CDR3 extends over 15 amino acids. CDR1 is SGDLS, CDR2 YYNGEE, per germline. CDR3 amino acids: CASSVTAGGNSPLHF. In DNA, the CDR3 is TGTGCCAGCAGCGTGACAGCCGGGGGTAATTCACCCCTCCACTTT.

This chain links TRBV19 with TRBJ2-7; D gene ambiguous. The CDR3 is 13 amino acids. CDR1 is LNHDA and CDR2 is SQIVND in the germline V gene (reference sequence). V lost 7 bases and J 4 bases, leaving 14 bases between the germline ends. CDR3: CASNRPRWYEQYV. As DNA, the CDR3 is TGTGCCAGTAACCGGCCGAGGTGGTACGAGCAGTACGTC.